This T cell receptor (beta chain) stems from a study of early stage breast cancer tumors. Whole-study findings and limits: Blood repertoires resembled normal breast more than tumor. Most shared enriched TCRB sequences were commonly generated ones.

This CDR3 region has 16 residues. Between the trimmed V and J ends, which lost 2 bases and 1 base, there was a span of 14 bases. Germline assignment: CDR1 MNHEY and CDR2 SVGAGI. About this clone itself: The antigen is undetermined.

TCRdb's copy holds only in-frame clones and misses some; the assay was immunoSEQ multiplex PCR. This sample has 12,000 to 15,000 clones, with approximately 84% found just once. This receptor was taken from a young adult with breast cancer. The chain employs TRBV6-5 and TRBJ2-5; the D gene is possibly TRBD1 (6 bases). The sequencing sample was made of normal breast tissue next to the tumor. The CDR3 bases are TGTGCCAGCAGTTACGGGCCCGGGACACGCCAAGAGACCCAGTACTTC. The encoded protein is CASSYGPGTRQETQYF.